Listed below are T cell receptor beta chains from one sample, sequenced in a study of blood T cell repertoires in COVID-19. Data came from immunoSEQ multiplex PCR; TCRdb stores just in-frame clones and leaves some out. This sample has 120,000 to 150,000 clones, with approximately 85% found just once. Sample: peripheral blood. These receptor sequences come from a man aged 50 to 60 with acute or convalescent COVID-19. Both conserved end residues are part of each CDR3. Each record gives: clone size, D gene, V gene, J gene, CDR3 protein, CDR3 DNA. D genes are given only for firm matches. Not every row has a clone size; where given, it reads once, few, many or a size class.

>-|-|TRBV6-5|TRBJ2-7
CASSYDRGLEQYF
TGTGCCAGCAGTTACGATCGGGGTCTCGAGCAGTACTTC
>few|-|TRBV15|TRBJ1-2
CATSRDGQGYGYTF
TGTGCCACCAGCAGAGATGGGCAGGGCTATGGCTACACCTTC
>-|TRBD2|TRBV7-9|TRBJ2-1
CASSPTSGIHSEQFF
TGTGCCAGCAGCCCGACTAGCGGGATCCACAGTGAGCAGTTCTTC
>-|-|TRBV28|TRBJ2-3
CASSSPDSSITDTQYF
TGTGCCAGCAGTTCCCCGGACAGTTCAATCACAGATACGCAGTATTTT
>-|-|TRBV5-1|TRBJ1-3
CASSLAPGGQNGNTIYF
TGCGCCAGCAGCTTGGCCCCGGGGGGGCAAAATGGAAACACCATATATTTT
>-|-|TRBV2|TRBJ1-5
CASSETGRGQPQHF
TGTGCCAGCAGTGAAACCGGCAGGGGTCAGCCCCAGCATTTT
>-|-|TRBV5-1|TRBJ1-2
CASSAGGPGGYTF
TGCGCCAGCAGTGCCGGGGGGCCGGGGGGCTACACCTTC
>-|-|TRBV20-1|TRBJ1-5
CSASRREGQPQHF
TGCAGTGCTAGTCGGCGGGAGGGTCAGCCCCAGCATTTT
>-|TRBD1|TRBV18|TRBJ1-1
CASSPGQGTNTEAFF
TGTGCCAGCTCACCGGGACAGGGAACGAACACTGAAGCTTTCTTT
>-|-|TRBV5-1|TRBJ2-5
CASSGGTAAETQYF
TGCGCCAGCAGCGGCGGGACAGCTGCCGAGACCCAGTACTTC
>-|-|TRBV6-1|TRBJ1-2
CASSEQGWDGYTF
TGTGCCAGCAGTGAACAGGGATGGGATGGCTACACCTTC
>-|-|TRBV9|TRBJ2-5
CASRGPAGTPYYF
TGTGCCAGCAGGGGCCCAGCCGGGACTCCTTATTACTTC
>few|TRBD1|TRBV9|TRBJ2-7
CASSVGGDRPYEQYF
TGTGCCAGCAGCGTAGGGGGGGACAGGCCCTACGAGCAGTACTTC
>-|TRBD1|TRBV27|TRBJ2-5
CASRQQGSETQYF
TGTGCCAGCAGGCAACAGGGGAGTGAGACCCAGTACTTC
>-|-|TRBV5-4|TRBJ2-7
CASRAGLEFYEQYF
TGTGCCAGCAGGGCGGGACTGGAGTTCTACGAGCAGTACTTC
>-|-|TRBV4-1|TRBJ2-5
CASSQVAGELETQYF
TGCGCCAGCAGCCAAGTGGCGGGCGAACTAGAGACCCAGTACTTC
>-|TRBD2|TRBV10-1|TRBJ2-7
CASSESNSGSLYF
TGCGCCAGCAGTGAGTCGAACAGCGGGAGCCTGTACTTC
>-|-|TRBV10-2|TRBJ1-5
CASSESWSQPQHF
TGCGCCAGCAGTGAGTCTTGGAGTCAGCCCCAGCATTTT
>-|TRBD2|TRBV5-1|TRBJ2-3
CASSLSQSGRIDTQYF
TGCGCCAGCAGCTTGTCTCAAAGCGGGAGGATAGATACGCAGTATTTT
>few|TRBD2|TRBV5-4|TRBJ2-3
CASQTSGADTQYF
TGTGCCAGCCAGACTAGCGGGGCAGATACGCAGTATTTT
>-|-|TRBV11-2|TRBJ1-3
CASSPSYSSGNTIYF
TGTGCCAGCAGCCCTTCCTACAGCTCTGGAAACACCATATATTTT
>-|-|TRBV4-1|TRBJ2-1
CASSQGPGLHNEQFF
TGCGCCAGCAGCCAAGGTCCGGGACTGCACAATGAGCAGTTCTTC
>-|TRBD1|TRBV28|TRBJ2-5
CASSLLPGQQETQYF
TGTGCCAGCAGTTTATTACCGGGACAGCAAGAGACCCAGTACTTC
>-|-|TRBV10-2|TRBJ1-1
CASSSGTDDLNTEAFF
TGCGCCAGCAGCTCCGGGACTGACGATTTGAACACTGAAGCTTTCTTT
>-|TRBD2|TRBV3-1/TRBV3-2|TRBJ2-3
CASSPLSGSSTDTQYF
TGTGCCAGCAGCCCCCTTAGCGGGAGTTCAACAGATACGCAGTATTTT
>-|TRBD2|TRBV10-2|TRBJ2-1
CASSNGAGANNEQFF
TGCGCCAGCAGTAACGGAGCGGGGGCCAACAATGAGCAGTTCTTC
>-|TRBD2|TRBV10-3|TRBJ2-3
CAIRPAGGPTDTQYF
TGTGCCATCAGACCAGCGGGGGGGCCCACAGATACGCAGTATTTT
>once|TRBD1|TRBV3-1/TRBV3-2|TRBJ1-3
CASSLGTASGNTIYF
TGTGCCAGCAGCCTTGGGACAGCATCTGGAAACACCATATATTTT
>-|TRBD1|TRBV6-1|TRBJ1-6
CASSERSRGRSPLHF
TGTGCCAGCAGTGAGCGGAGCAGGGGGCGATCACCCCTCCACTTT
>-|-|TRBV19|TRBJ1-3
CASTPGRLAGNTIYF
TGTGCCAGTACCCCAGGGAGGCTGGCTGGAAACACCATATATTTT
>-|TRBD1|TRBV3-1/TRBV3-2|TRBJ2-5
CASSQVGRTGGQETQYF
TGTGCCAGCAGCCAAGTTGGAAGGACAGGGGGGCAAGAGACCCAGTACTTC
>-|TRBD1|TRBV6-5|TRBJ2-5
CASSPGRGLETQYF
TGTGCCAGCAGCCCGGGCAGGGGGCTTGAGACCCAGTACTTC
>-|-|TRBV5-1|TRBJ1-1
CASSLAGFTEAFF
TGCGCCAGCAGCTTAGCAGGGTTTACTGAAGCTTTCTTT
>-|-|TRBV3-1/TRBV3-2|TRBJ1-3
CASSQSYSSGNTIYF
TGTGCCAGCAGCCAGTCGTACAGCTCTGGAAACACCATATATTTT
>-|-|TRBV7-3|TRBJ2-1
CASSLGQGTYNEQFF
TGTGCCAGCAGCCTGGGGCAGGGGACGTACAATGAGCAGTTCTTC
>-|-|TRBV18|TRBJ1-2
CASSPPSGYGYTF
TGTGCCAGCTCACCACCGTCGGGTTATGGCTACACCTTC
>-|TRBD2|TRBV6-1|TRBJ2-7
CASSEAGGPSSEQYF
TGTGCCAGCAGTGAGGCGGGGGGGCCTAGTTCCGAGCAGTACTTC
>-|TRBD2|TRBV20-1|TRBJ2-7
CSAGTNYEQYF
TGCAGTGCCGGGACTAACTACGAGCAGTACTTC
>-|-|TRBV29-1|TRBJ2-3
CSVAQTGSLTDTQYF
TGCAGCGTTGCGCAGACAGGCTCTTTGACAGATACGCAGTATTTT
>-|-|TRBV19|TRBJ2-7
CASSIVDSSYEQYF
TGTGCCAGTAGTATAGTCGACAGCTCCTACGAGCAGTACTTC
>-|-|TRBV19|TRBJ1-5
CASSMGGNNNQPQHF
TGTGCCAGTAGTATGGGGGGAAATAACAATCAGCCCCAGCATTTT
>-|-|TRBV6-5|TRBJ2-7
CASSVGQSYEQYF
TGTGCCAGCAGCGTAGGACAGTCCTACGAGCAGTACTTC
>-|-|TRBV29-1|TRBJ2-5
CSGQGASEGETQYF
TGCAGCGGACAAGGGGCTAGCGAGGGGGAGACCCAGTACTTC
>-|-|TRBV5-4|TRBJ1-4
CASSWGGNEKLFF
TGTGCCAGCAGCTGGGGCGGTAATGAAAAACTGTTTTTT
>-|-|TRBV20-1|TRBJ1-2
CSAREGPTYGYTF
TGCAGTGCTCGTGAGGGCCCTACCTATGGCTACACCTTC
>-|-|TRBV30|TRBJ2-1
CAWGGTYNEQFF
TGTGCCTGGGGGGGGACTTACAATGAGCAGTTCTTC
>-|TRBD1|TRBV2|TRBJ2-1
CATKDRGNHEQFF
TGTGCCACCAAGGACAGGGGGAACCATGAGCAGTTCTTC
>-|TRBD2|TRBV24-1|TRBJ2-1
CATSEAAGLAGRQFF
TGTGCCACCAGTGAGGCGGCGGGACTAGCGGGGAGGCAGTTCTTC
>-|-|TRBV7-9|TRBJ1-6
CASSPPFRDSGSPLHF
TGTGCCAGCAGCCCTCCATTCAGGGACTCGGGTTCACCCCTCCACTTT
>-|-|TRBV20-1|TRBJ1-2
CSASYEGRYGYTF
TGCAGTGCTAGTTACGAGGGTCGGTATGGCTACACCTTC
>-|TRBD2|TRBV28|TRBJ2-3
CASSPVGAGVEDTQYF
TGTGCCAGCAGTCCTGTTGGGGCGGGAGTGGAAGATACGCAGTATTTT
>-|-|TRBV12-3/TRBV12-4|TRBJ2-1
CASSTTSYNEQFF
TGTGCCAGCAGTACGACTAGCTACAATGAGCAGTTCTTC
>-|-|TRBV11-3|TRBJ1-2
CASSQEDGYTF
TGTGCCAGCAGCCAAGAGGATGGCTACACCTTC
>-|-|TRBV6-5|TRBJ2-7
CASNTDLFSVDEQYF
TGTGCCAGCAATACAGACCTTTTCTCAGTAGACGAGCAGTACTTC
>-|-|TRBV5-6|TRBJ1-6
CASTFLGRDGSPLHF
TGTGCCAGCACCTTCTTAGGCAGGGATGGTTCACCCCTCCACTTT
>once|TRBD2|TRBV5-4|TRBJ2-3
CASSLDLSGTTDTQYF
TGTGCCAGCAGCTTGGATCTAAGCGGGACCACAGATACGCAGTATTTT
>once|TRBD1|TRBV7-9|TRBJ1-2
CASSSINRGVNPYGYTF
TGTGCCAGCAGCTCAATAAACAGGGGAGTAAATCCCTATGGCTACACCTTC
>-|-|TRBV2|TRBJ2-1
CASSVDSSSYNEQFF
TGTGCCAGCAGTGTGGACAGTAGCTCCTACAATGAGCAGTTCTTC
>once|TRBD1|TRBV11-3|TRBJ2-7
CASSRTGNYEQYF
TGTGCCAGCAGCCGGACAGGGAATTACGAGCAGTACTTC